This TCR beta chain was captured by sequencing in a study of T-cell reconstitution after alpha-beta-depleted transplantation in children. This clonotype turned up a few times. Germline CDR1 is SGHTA and CDR2 is FQGNSA. This CDR3 is 14 amino acids long. Trimming took 5 bases from V and 5 from J, leaving 15 bases between them. The authors prepared the TCRbeta library with unique molecular identifiers. MiXCR, run by TCRdb on the PCR reads, gives a single entry per CDR3 protein. The data hold about 500,000 distinct CDR3 sequences, with approximately 30% observed a single time. The clonotype originates from a human donor who donated a stem cell graft to a child with aplastic anemia. V is TRBV7-2 and J is TRBJ2-5, with D possibly being TRBD2 (6 bases). This sample comprised PBMCs from the stem cell graft donor, obtained from the stem cell graft. As DNA, the CDR3 is TGTGCCAGCAGCCAGGCGGGGAACAGTGAGACCCAGTACTTC. Translating it yields CASSQAGNSETQYF.